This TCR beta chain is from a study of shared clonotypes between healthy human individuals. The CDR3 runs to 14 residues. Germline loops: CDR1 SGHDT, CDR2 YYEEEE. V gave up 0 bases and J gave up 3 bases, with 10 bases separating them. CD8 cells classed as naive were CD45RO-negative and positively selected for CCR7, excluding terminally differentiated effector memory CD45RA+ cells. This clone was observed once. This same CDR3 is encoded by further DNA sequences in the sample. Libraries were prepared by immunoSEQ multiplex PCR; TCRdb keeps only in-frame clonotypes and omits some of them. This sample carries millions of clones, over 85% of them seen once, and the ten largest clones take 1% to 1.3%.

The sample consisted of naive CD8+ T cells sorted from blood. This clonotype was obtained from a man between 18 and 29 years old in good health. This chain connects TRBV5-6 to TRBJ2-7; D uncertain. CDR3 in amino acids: CASSLGGSFYEQYF. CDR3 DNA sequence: TGTGCCAGCAGCTTGGGTGGCAGCTTCTACGAGCAGTACTTC.